The following is a T cell receptor beta chain sequence with its context. The antigen is undetermined. From RNA, the CDR3 regions of TCR beta chains were amplified and sequenced. Second-round multiplex PCR came after a first-round RT-PCR that employed HTBI primers. TCRdb ran MiXCR on the multiplex PCR reads and lists one entry per CDR3 protein. The table includes some 170,000 distinct CDR3 sequences, 35% to 50% detected once. This specimen belongs to a study of Graves' ophthalmopathy and Graves' hyperthyroidism. PBMCs were density-gradient isolated from around 9.2 ml fresh blood. The CDR3 totals 14 residues. Germline V gives CDR1 LNHDA, CDR2 SQIVND (reference sequence). Trimming took 1 base from V and 7 from J; bases not matched to a gene: 4. Study-wide findings and caveats: Among expanded thyroid clonotypes above 0.001 frequency, most also occurred in blood.

Sequencing used peripheral blood. The rearrangement joins TRBV19 to TRBJ1-2; 9 positions match TRBD1. The TCR sequence derives from a young man with Graves' ophthalmopathy. CDR3 DNA sequence: TGTGCCAGTAGTATAGCCGGACAGGGGCCTGGCTACACCTTC. Protein sequence: CASSIAGQGPGYTF.